The sequence of this T cell receptor beta chain was determined in a study of blood T cell repertoires in COVID-19 (dated by TCRdb to about 2020). As for the study more broadly: Collaborator samples came from the United States, Italy and Spain and covered acute and convalescent phases of COVID-19. The prospective study material was composed of cDNA or gDNA derived from T cells, B-cell-depleted T cells, or PBMCs. The dataset comprised deeply sampled blood TCRbeta repertoires from subjects exposed to, actively infected with, or recovered from COVID-19. The repertoires were released in a freely available public database meant as a resource for research on the immune response to SARS-CoV-2. The samples were drawn from two sources: the first 160 participants of the ongoing ImmuneRACE study, and 1,254 subjects contributed by 6 global collaborators. Nearly every sample came with metadata listing a de-identified subject ID, COVID-19 status, age in years and sex. HLA class I and class II types, where available, came from metadata supplied by the sample provider rather than from assay-based typing. General conclusions and limits of the study: Clinical and demographic metadata were provided uncurated, with the amount varying by source and participant.

The immunoSEQ Assay, a bias-controlled multiplex PCR, was used to amplify TCRbeta CDR3 regions from genomic DNA. The study's processing was this. Within the assay, amplification of reference gene primers was used to estimate how many nucleated cells each sample contained. Sequence reads were collapsed and filtered to measure the absolute abundance of every unique TCRbeta CDR3 rearrangement. Productive Simpson clonality was computed per sample as the square root of Simpson's diversity index over productive rearrangements. TCRdb mirrors the immuneACCESS table, restricted to in-frame sequences. Some clones are absent from its copies; in checked studies, under half trace to an unresolved V gene, and the reason for the others is unknown. V, J and clone size were drawn from that table, and D and trimming were deduced from the DNA. The sample data list 15,000 to 20,000 clones, and roughly nine tenths of these were observed just once. Around 16% of the sample is taken by the ten largest.

Notes on this clone: The antigen it recognizes is unknown. Base quality data are lacking; no much larger clone is found one base away.

Each collaborating institution followed its own protocols to collect whole blood in K2EDTA tubes. For TCRbeta analysis, collaborators shipped samples in one of three forms: frozen whole blood, isolated PBMCs, or DNA extracted from either of those sample types. Trimming costs V 2 bases and J 1 base, and their ends lie 5 bases apart. For CDR1 and CDR2, the germline V gene (reference sequence) lists MNHNY and SVGAGI. The CDR3 goes from the cysteine to the phenylalanine over 13 residues. The DNA shown is the 39-base CDR3, in frame from base 1. This sequence originates from a man in his 70s with acute or convalescent COVID-19. The chain joins TRBV6-6 to TRBJ1-1; too little of a D gene remains to name it. Material: peripheral blood. The DNA reads TGTGCCAGCAGTTACCGGGGGAACACTGAAGCTTTCTTT. The resulting protein is CASSYRGNTEAFF.